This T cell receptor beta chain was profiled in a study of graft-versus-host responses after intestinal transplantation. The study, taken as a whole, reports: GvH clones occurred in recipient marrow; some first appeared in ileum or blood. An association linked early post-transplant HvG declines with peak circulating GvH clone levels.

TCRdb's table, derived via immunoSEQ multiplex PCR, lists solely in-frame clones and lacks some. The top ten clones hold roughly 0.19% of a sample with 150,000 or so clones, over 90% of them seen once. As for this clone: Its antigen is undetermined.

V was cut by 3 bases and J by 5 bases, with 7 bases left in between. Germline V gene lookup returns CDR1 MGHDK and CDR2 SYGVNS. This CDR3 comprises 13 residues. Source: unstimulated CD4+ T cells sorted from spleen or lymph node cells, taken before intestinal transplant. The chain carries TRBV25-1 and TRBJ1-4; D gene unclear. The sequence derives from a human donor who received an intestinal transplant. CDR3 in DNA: TGTGCCAGCAGTGATTCTGGAAATGAAAAACTGTTTTTT. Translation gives CASSDSGNEKLFF.